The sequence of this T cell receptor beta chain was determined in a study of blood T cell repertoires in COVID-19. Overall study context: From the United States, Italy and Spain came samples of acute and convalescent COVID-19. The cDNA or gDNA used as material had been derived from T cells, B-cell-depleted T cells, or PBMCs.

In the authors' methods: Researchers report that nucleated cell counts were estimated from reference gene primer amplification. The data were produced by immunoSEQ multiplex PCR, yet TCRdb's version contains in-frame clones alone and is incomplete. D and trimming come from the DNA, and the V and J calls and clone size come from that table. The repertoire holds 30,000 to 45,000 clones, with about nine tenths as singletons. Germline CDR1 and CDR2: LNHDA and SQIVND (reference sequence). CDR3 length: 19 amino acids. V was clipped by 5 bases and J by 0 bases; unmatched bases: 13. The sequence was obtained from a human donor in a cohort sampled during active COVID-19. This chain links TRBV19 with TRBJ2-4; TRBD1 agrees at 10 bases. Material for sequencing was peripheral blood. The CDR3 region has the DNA TGTGCCAGTAGTCTCACCTCCGGGACAGGGGAGATAGCCAAAAACATTCAGTACTTC. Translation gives CASSLTSGTGEIAKNIQYF.